A single sample is the source of the 18 T cell receptor beta chains below, sequenced in a study of shared clonotypes between healthy human individuals. The repertoire was sequenced with immunoSEQ multiplex PCR; TCRdb's copy has only in-frame clones and lacks some. The sample contains about 2 million clones, roughly 94% of which appear only once. The sequencing input was naive CD4+ T cells sorted from blood. The subset was: CD45RA+ positively selected. The receptors originated from a young man in good health.

The chain recombines TRBV19 with TRBJ2-1, with 8 bases fitting TRBD2. The CDR3 has 16 amino acids. V shed 7 bases and J 9 bases; nucleotides not matched to a gene: 17. Per germline, CDR1 LNHDA and CDR2 SQIVND (reference sequence). This CDR3 reads CASMSTGLGLWVEQFF. In DNA, the CDR3 is TGTGCCAGTATGTCAACGGGACTAGGTTTGTGGGTTGAGCAGTTCTTC.

J is TRBJ2-7 and V is TRBV6-5; the D gene is possibly TRBD2 (7 bases). Deletions cut 6 bases from V and 1 base from J, with 16 bases between. Germline assignment: CDR1 MNHEY and CDR2 SVGAGI. The CDR3 is 15 residues long. The CDR3 DNA reads as TGTGCCAGCAGCCTGACCCGGGGGGCTTCCTACGAGCAGTACTTC. Translating it yields CASSLTRGASYEQYF.

V gene TRBV10-1 combines with J gene TRBJ2-7; tentative D call: TRBD2 (6 bases). V was pared by 2 bases and J by 7 bases, with 12 bases between. Germline V gene lookup returns CDR1 WNHNN and CDR2 SYGVQD (reference sequence). This CDR3 has 13 amino acids. CDR3: CASSERGRGEQYF. The CDR3, as DNA: TGCGCCAGCAGTGAGCGGGGGAGAGGTGAGCAGTACTTC.

This chain links TRBV4-2 with TRBJ1-1; tentative D call: TRBD1 (5 bases). The CDR3 loop spans 11 amino acids. Between the trimmed V and J ends, which lost 3 bases and 10 bases, there was a span of 9 bases. Per the germline V gene, CDR1 is LGHNA and CDR2 is YNFKEQ. CDR3 in amino acids: CASSHNGGAFF. CDR3 coding DNA: TGTGCCAGCAGCCACAACGGGGGAGCTTTCTTT.

Details on this clone: The junction shows a germline mismatch at one end, possibly a read error. The chain employs TRBV6-5 and TRBJ1-6, with unresolved D. The germline gives CDR1 MNHEY, CDR2 SVGAGI. CDR3 length equals 15 residues. This chain's CDR3 is CASNYVSSYNSPLHF. The CDR3, as DNA: TGTGCCAGCAATTACGTCAGCTCCTATAATTCACCCCTCCACTTT.

V usage is TRBV7-6 and J usage is TRBJ1-5; D is perhaps TRBD1 (6 bases). The CDR3 extends over 13 amino acids. Trimming cost V 4 bases and J 6 bases, with 10 bases left between them. Germline CDR1 reads SGHVS; CDR2 reads FNYEAQ. CDR3 DNA sequence: TGTGCCAGCAGCTCAACAGGGATTCAGCCCCAGCATTTT. Translated, it gives CASSSTGIQPQHF.

The V and J genes are TRBV4-1 and TRBJ2-2; no definite D call. Germline CDR1 is MGHRA and CDR2 is YSYEKL. This CDR3 spans 13 amino acids. V gave up 0 bases and J gave up 6 bases, with 5 bases separating them. CDR3 in DNA: TGCGCCAGCAGCCAAGATAGGTCCGGGGAGCTGTTTTTT. Its translation: CASSQDRSGELFF.

Only one count was recorded for this clone. The chain has TRBV5-1 and TRBJ2-7, with 11 positions matching TRBD1. J was trimmed by 3 bases and V by 1 base; bases with no gene match: 3. This CDR3 has 15 amino acids. CDR1 is SGHRS, CDR2 YFSETQ, per germline. This CDR3 is CASSLWTGGSYEQYF. The CDR3 region has the DNA TGCGCCAGCAGCTTGTGGACAGGGGGCAGCTACGAGCAGTACTTC.

The chain has TRBV5-6 and TRBJ2-1, with 9 bases that match TRBD1. Germline CDR1 reads SGHDT; CDR2 reads YYEEEE. There are 16 residues in the CDR3. After removal of 0 bases from V and 4 bases from J, the junction contained 5 bases not matched to a gene. In nucleotides, the CDR3 is TGTGCCAGCAGCTTGGGTGACAGGGGGACTTACAATGAGCAGTTCTTC. This codes for CASSLGDRGTYNEQFF.

The chain employs TRBV5-1 and TRBJ2-3, with TRBD2 matching 9 bases. The V gene end was trimmed by 0 bases and the J gene end by 4 bases; junction bases not matched to a gene: 9. Germline V gives CDR1 SGHRS, CDR2 YFSETQ. The CDR3 has 17 amino acids. CDR3 sequence reads: CASSLEPAGGLADTQYF. The DNA of the CDR3 is TGCGCCAGCAGCTTGGAACCAGCGGGAGGCCTAGCAGATACGCAGTATTTT.

This clone was detected once. The CDR3 spells CASSLGSGAYNEQFF. CDR3 in DNA: TGTGCCAGCAGCTTGGGTAGCGGGGCCTACAATGAGCAGTTCTTC. The V call is TRBV5-4, the J call TRBJ2-1, with 8 bases matching TRBD2. V was pared by 0 bases and J by 2 bases, with 1 base of the junction left unmatched. This CDR3 spans 15 amino acids. From germline, CDR1 is SGHNT and CDR2 YYREEE (reference sequence).

This sequence joins TRBV2 and TRBJ1-6, with a tentative D call TRBD1 (5 bases). This CDR3 is built from 15 residues. Germline loops: CDR1 SNHLY, CDR2 FYNNEI. The ends were cut back, 4 bases at V and 9 bases at J, with 16 bases in the middle. CDR3 loop: CASSVPGPETSPLHF. Written as DNA, the CDR3 is TGTGCCAGCAGTGTTCCGGGACCCGAGACTTCACCCCTCCACTTT.

This sequence joins TRBV20-1 and TRBJ1-1; no reliable D call. The germline V gene encodes CDR1 DFQATT and CDR2 SNEGSKA (reference sequence). The CDR3 extends over 11 amino acids. The V end was cut by 3 bases, the J end by 11 bases, with 13 bases between. CDR3 nucleotide sequence: TGCAGTGCTAGTGTTAGCGGGTGGGCTTTCTTT. Its protein is CSASVSGWAFF.

This chain joins TRBV7-8 and TRBJ2-7; 7 nucleotides agree with TRBD1. This CDR3 contains 13 residues. V trimming: 5 bases; J trimming: 3 bases; junction bases outside the gene matches: 4. Germline CDR1 is SGHVS and CDR2 is FQNEAQ. In DNA form, the CDR3 reads TGTGCCAGCAGCATCCGACAGGGCTACGAGCAGTACTTC. As protein: CASSIRQGYEQYF.

This sequence joins TRBV5-4 and TRBJ2-1; 7 positions match TRBD2. The germline CDR1 and CDR2 sequences are SGHNT and YYREEE (reference sequence). V dropped 2 bases and J dropped 3; count of bases not matched to a gene: 8. The CDR3 consists of 16 residues. The CDR3 DNA reads as TGTGCCAGCAGCTTAACGGCCCTAGCGGACTACAATGAGCAGTTCTTC. Amino acids: CASSLTALADYNEQFF. The full variable domain, its missing parts supplied by reference TRBV5-4 and TRBJ2-1, is ETGVTQSPTHLIKTRGQQVTLRCSSQSGHNTVSWYQQALGQGPQFIFQYYREEENGRGNFPPRFSGLQFPNYSSELNVNALELDDSALYLCASSLTALADYNEQFFGPGTRLTVL.

The chain uses TRBV9 and TRBJ2-1, with 12 nucleotides matching TRBD2. Trimming removed 0 bases from V and 3 bases from J; junction bases left unmatched: 10. CDR1 is SGDLS and CDR2 is YYNGEE in the germline V gene. This CDR3 comprises 19 residues. The CDR3 region is CASSVALTSGSLGYNEQFF. The CDR3 bases are TGTGCCAGCAGCGTAGCCCTGACTAGCGGGAGCTTGGGCTACAATGAGCAGTTCTTC.

The gene calls are TRBV7-9 and TRBJ1-1; no clear D gene. The CDR3 is 15 amino acids. V shed 0 bases and J shed 0 bases, with 8 bases lying between them. Germline V CDR1 and CDR2: SEHNR, FQNEAQ (reference sequence). The CDR3 DNA follows: TGTGCCAGCAGCTTAGCAGCAGGTTTGAACACTGAAGCTTTCTTT. Residues: CASSLAAGLNTEAFF.

On this clone: Other DNA sequences in this sample translate to the same CDR3. The chain couples TRBV29-1 to TRBJ2-2; 9 bases line up with TRBD2. V gave up 4 bases and J gave up 1 base; unmatched junction bases: 1. There are 14 residues in the CDR3. Germline V lookup: CDR1 SQVTM, CDR2 ANQGSEA. CDR3 in amino acids: CSVGSGGNTGELFF. The CDR3 DNA reads TGCAGCGTTGGTAGCGGGGGGAACACCGGGGAGCTGTTTTTT.